This T cell receptor (beta chain) emerged from a study of T cell repertoires in cytomegalovirus infection (dated by TCRdb to the late 2010s). The study in broad terms: Recently identified HLA-C-restricted CMV epitopes, whose presentation resists viral immunomodulation, were targeted by peptide stimulations together with well-studied HLA-B-restricted epitopes. Donor HLA type was relevant to the analysis, as public TCR beta signatures indicated carriage of CMV infection together with the matching HLA type. General findings and caveats noted by the study authors: Carriers of CMV infection plus the relevant HLA type were discriminated by the cumulative frequency of public TCR beta family members in the study cohort and in an independent approximately 360-donor cohort. The ex vivo response was dominated by HLA-C-restricted CMV-specific TCR beta clonotypes, which also provided the single most frequent clonotype in two of eight donors.

From a lookup of the germline V gene, CDR1 and CDR2 are SGHAT and FQNNGV. V sheds 5 bases and J sheds 4 bases, leaving 15 bases between their ends. The CDR3 contains 15 residues, cysteine and phenylalanine counted. Left in the record is the CDR3 DNA by itself, 45 bases read in frame from the first base. Remarks on this clonotype: This receptor's antigen is unknown. Base qualities are not at hand, and no much larger clone is one base apart.

The treatment or condition label, read with the paper, signifies: in vitro stimulation with specific CMV peptide epitopes to enrich CMV-specific T cells. Sequencer: Illumina HiSeq 1500. TCRdb reran the public reads through fastp at Q25 and MiXCR, keeping productive beta chains. Merged by CDR3 protein, the rows form single entries marked with the most common genes and DNA. For this sample the table gives a few hundred thousand distinct CDR3 sequences, of which 33% were detected only once. Clones ranked in the top ten supply about a sixth of the sample. Source: cultured PBMCs, taken from culture after CMV antigen stimulation. The chain is made from TRBV11-2 and TRBJ2-1; the D assignment is uncertain and may be TRBD1 or TRBD2, with 6 bases supporting each. This TCR came from a human donor in good health (CMV status not recorded). Some clones in this sample may be carry-over from other donors' samples. The CDR3 region reads CASSPETGTYNEQFF. The nucleotide sequence reads TGTGCCAGCAGCCCCGAAACAGGGACTTACAATGAGCAGTTCTTC.